The 13 T cell receptor beta chains reported below all come from one sample, sequenced in a study of T cells after somatic rescue of genetic block. The table came from immunoSEQ multiplex PCR; TCRdb's copy has only in-frame clones and leaves some out. There are 9,500 to 15,000 clones in the sample; 65% to 85% occur only once, and 20% lies in the top ten. Specimen: peripheral blood mononuclear cells (PBMCs). The receptors originated from a boy between 5 and 17 years old.

This chain connects TRBV28 to TRBJ1-6; 7 positions match TRBD1. There are 19 residues in the CDR3. Germline assignment: CDR1 MDHEN and CDR2 SYDVKM. Trimming at V came to 6 bases and at J to 3 bases, leaving 17 bases not matched to a gene. This chain's CDR3 is CASSLGTALLSFYNSPLHF. The DNA for the CDR3 is TGTGCCAGCAGCCTTGGGACAGCCTTACTATCCTTCTATAATTCACCCCTCCACTTT.

The gene calls are TRBV9 and TRBJ2-3; D remains ambiguous. V lost 4 bases and J 3 bases, leaving 18 bases between the germline ends. The CDR3 contains 16 residues. CDR1 and CDR2 from the germline V gene are SGDLS and YYNGEE. CDR3 bases: TGTGCCAGCAGCCCCCGACTGGGAAAGGATACAGATACGCAGTATTTT. Translating gives CASSPRLGKDTDTQYF.

This clone rates as medium-sized. This chain links TRBV7-9 with TRBJ2-1; a possible D gene is TRBD1 (6 bases). The CDR3 contains 14 residues. From germline, CDR1 is SEHNR and CDR2 FQNEAQ (reference sequence). V shed 4 bases and J shed 6 bases, with 13 bases lying between them. The DNA for the CDR3 is TGTGCCAGCAGCTCCGAGGACAGTCTCAATGAGCAGTTCTTC. Translated: CASSSEDSLNEQFF.

This rearrangement joins TRBV7-9 to TRBJ1-4; perhaps TRBD1 as D (5 bases). Trimming stripped 5 bases from V and 0 bases from J, with 10 bases between. CDR3 size: 15 residues. The germline V gene has CDR1 SEHNR and CDR2 FQNEAQ (reference sequence). The CDR3 region is CASSTQTATNEKLFF. CDR3 DNA: TGTGCCAGCAGCACTCAGACAGCAACTAATGAAAAACTGTTTTTT.

J is TRBJ1-5 and V is TRBV30, with TRBD1 matching over 7 bases. The germline CDR1 and CDR2 sequences are GTSNPN and SVGIG (reference sequence). Germline trimming cut 5 bases from V and 0 bases from J; bases unmatched to any gene: 16. This CDR3 contains 18 residues. The CDR3 DNA reads TGTGCCTGGGGTCCGGTGAGCGGGACAGTTTATAGCAATCAGCCCCAGCATTTT. Translated, it gives CAWGPVSGTVYSNQPQHF. Using reference TRBV30 and TRBJ1-5 for the parts outside the CDR3, the full variable domain is SQTIHQWPATLVQPVGSPLSLECTVEGTSNPNLYWYRQAAGRGLQLLFYSVGIGQISSEVPQNLSASRPQDRQFILSSKKLLLSDSGFYLCAWGPVSGTVYSNQPQHFGDGTRLSIL.

V and J are TRBV11-2 and TRBJ2-7; possible D gene TRBD1, 6 bases. The germline V and J ends were trimmed by 4 bases and 2 bases, with 6 bases remaining between them. Germline CDR1 SGHAT, CDR2 FQNNGV. The CDR3 covers 12 residues. CDR3 coding DNA: TGTGCCAGCAGCTCAGGGGCCTACGAGCAGTACTTC. Translating it yields CASSSGAYEQYF.

This clone was seen just once. This chain uses TRBV18 with TRBJ1-2; 10 bases agree with TRBD1. This CDR3 contains 14 residues. J lost 8 bases, V lost 6 bases, and 9 bases had no gene match. The germline CDR1 and CDR2 sequences are KGHSH and LQKENI. The CDR3 sequence: CASSPSGTGAGYTF. The DNA of the CDR3 is TGTGCCAGCTCGCCCTCCGGGACAGGGGCCGGCTACACCTTC.

The rearrangement joins TRBV10-3 to TRBJ2-1; TRBD2 aligns across 7 bases. Trimming took 2 bases from V and 4 from J; bases not matched to a gene: 2. The germline CDR1 and CDR2 sequences are ENHRY and SYGVKD. The CDR3 is 14 amino acids. In DNA, the CDR3 is TGTGCCATCAGTGAGCGGGGGGTTTACAATGAGCAGTTCTTC. This encodes CAISERGVYNEQFF.

V and J are TRBV28 and TRBJ2-1; TRBD2 agrees at 13 bases. There are 15 residues in the CDR3. The germline V gene encodes CDR1 MDHEN and CDR2 SYDVKM. V lost 6 bases, J lost 9 bases, and 8 bases stayed unmatched. This CDR3 is CASRRTSGGAPEQFF. Written as DNA, the CDR3 is TGTGCCAGCAGGCGTACTAGCGGGGGGGCCCCTGAGCAGTTCTTC.

This rearrangement joins TRBV28 to TRBJ1-2; no clear D. CDR3 size: 15 residues. V shed 10 bases and J shed 2 bases, with 20 bases lying between them. In germline, CDR1 is MDHEN, CDR2 SYDVKM. As DNA, the CDR3 is TGTGCCAACCGTCGCGGGGTCAATTCCAACTATGGCTACACCTTC. It specifies CANRRGVNSNYGYTF.

J is TRBJ2-7 and V is TRBV5-4; the D gene is possibly TRBD2 (5 bases). The V gene's germline CDR1 is SGHNT and CDR2 YYREEE (reference sequence). The CDR3 runs to 13 residues. Trimming took off 0 bases at V and 5 bases at J, with 9 bases between the two ends. CDR3 sequence reads: CASSLEEGHEQYF. The CDR3 nucleotides read TGTGCCAGCAGCTTGGAAGAGGGCCACGAGCAGTACTTC.

The chain employs TRBV6-1 and TRBJ2-7; 8 nucleotides match TRBD1. This CDR3 comprises 14 residues. The germline V gene encodes CDR1 MNHNS and CDR2 SASEGT. Germline trimming cut 0 bases from V and 8 bases from J; bases unmatched to any gene: 6. The CDR3 coding sequence is TGTGCCAGCAGTGAAGCGGGGACAGGCCCCCAGCAGTACTTC. Protein: CASSEAGTGPQQYF.

This sequence joins TRBV7-6 and TRBJ2-1; D remains ambiguous. This CDR3 comprises 13 residues. V was trimmed by 7 bases and J by 9 bases, leaving 16 bases between them. The germline V gene encodes CDR1 SGHVS and CDR2 FNYEAQ. The CDR3 region has the DNA TGTGCCAGCACAACAACCATCGATGGTGAGCAGTTCTTC. It translates to CASTTTIDGEQFF. Looking up the rest from reference TRBV7-6 and TRBJ2-1 gives the full variable domain: GAGVSQSPRYKVTKRGQDVALRCDPISGHVSLYWYRQALGQGPEFLTYFNYEAQQDKSGLPNDRFSAERPEGSISTLTIQRTEQRDSAMYRCASTTTIDGEQFFGPGTRLTVL.